This TCR beta chain came from a study of T-cell memory formation after mild COVID-19 (dated by TCRdb to the early 2020s). At the level of the whole study: Most TCR sequence clusters were specific to one of the two donors. In a couple of donors, T-cell clones that expanded and contracted after mild COVID-19 were followed by sequencing TCRalpha and TCRbeta repertoires longitudinally. The cohort was made up of two young adult volunteers, one female and one male, who were previously healthy.

This clonotype was seen a handful of times. Its cognate antigen has yet to be identified. No much larger clone is present one base from it, and per-base qualities are unavailable. The V and J ends are trimmed by 3 bases and 5 bases, leaving 8 bases between them. The germline V gene (reference sequence) specifies GTSNPN as CDR1 and SVGIG as CDR2. The CDR3 holds 11 amino acids from the cysteine to the phenylalanine. Only CDR3 DNA remains: 33 bases, in frame from the first base. What the research found in general, with its limitations: Clones that contracted from day 15 to 85 showed balanced CD4/CD8 phenotypes, whereas a second wave of clones that expanded from day 15 to 37 leaned towards CD4+. Contracting CD4+ clones appeared mostly in the CM and EM memory subsets, whereas CD8+ clones were enriched in EMRA. Some responding clones were found in pre-infection memory, which suggests that pre-existing cross-reactive memory T cells took part in the SARS-CoV-2 response. SARS-CoV-2 specificity of the second-wave clones peaking on day 37 was not confirmed. The study covered only a couple of mild cases, and larger cohorts including severe cases with pre-infection samples were considered necessary.

The run used an Illumina NovaSeq 6000. TCRalpha and TCRbeta cDNA libraries were constructed by 5'RACE with constant-segment primers, with sample barcodes and unique molecular identifiers being introduced. Trizol reagent was used to extract RNA from every sample. Amplification of the libraries took two PCR steps, and the second step added a second sample barcode plus Illumina TruSeq adapters. The libraries were sequenced on an Illumina NovaSeq using 2 x 150 bp paired-end reads. The authors' pipeline ran thus. Reads were demultiplexed and collapsed into UMI-guided consensus sequences with migec v1.2.7. With mixcr v2.1.11, UMI consensuses were aligned to TRA and TRB V and J templates and assembled into clonotypes. A clonotype was counted as expanded or contracted only when both edgeR and NoisET called the clonotype significant, with the noise models trained on biological replicates. edgeR calls used a false discovery rate-adjusted p below 0.01 and a log2 fold-change threshold of 1. As an exploratory analysis of dynamics, max-normalized trajectories of the 1000 most abundant clonotypes were examined with PCA combined with hierarchical clustering. The CD4 or CD8 phenotype of responding clones was assigned using the separately sequenced CD4+ and CD8+ repertoires. TCRdb's own reprocessing of the public reads used fastp at Q25 and MiXCR and kept productive beta chains. Entries that share a CDR3 protein sequence are merged under the most common genes and DNA. TCRdb's processing, not the authors' own work, is the source of the V and J calls. The table for this sample lists nearly 250,000 distinct CDR3 sequences; less than 20% of them were counted only once. The ten largest clones capture approximately 2.1% of the sample.

Ficoll-Paque density gradient centrifugation was used to isolate PBMCs. The sequence came from an adult woman who had mild COVID-19 (a few samples of this study predate the infection). The sample titles of this study are shuffled in the database, so cell type and time point are left out; the donor was told from shared clones. The chain is assembled from TRBV30 and TRBJ2-7, with the D gene uncertain. Sequenced: PBMCs or a T cell subset sorted from them (not recorded which). The nucleotides are TGTGCCTGGAGGGCCGGTCACGAGCAGTACTTC. It translates to CAWRAGHEQYF.